The clone carrying this TCR beta chain has only a few counts. This entry comes from a study of response to subunit inactivated influenza vaccine. With V trimmed by 8 bases and J by 2 bases, 9 bases remained unmatched. This CDR3 region has 14 residues. Looked up from germline, CDR1 is SGHVS and CDR2 is FQNEAQ. TCRdb ran MiXCR on the RT-PCR reads and lists one entry per CDR3 protein. This sample has 500,000 to 600,000 distinct CDR3 sequences; approximately 11% occur once, and the top ten carry approximately 10%. The sample was also linked to a second study, of T cells expressing NK-cell markers. That source adds: TCR beta cDNA was generated via 5'RACE template switching incorporating UMIs. The TCR beta repertoires originated in sorted CD3+CD56+NKG2C+, CD3+CD56+NKG2C- and CD3+CD56-NKG2C+ T cells. HCMV seropositivity characterized seven of the eight sequenced donors, and seronegativity one. Sorting of alpha-beta TCR T cells alone was achieved in several experiments with an anti-gamma-delta TCR antibody. Unclear, still, was the HCMV specificity of the expanded NKG2C+ T cell clones.

The TCR was taken from a man aged 45 to 65 who received an inactivated influenza vaccine. This chain links TRBV7-8 with TRBJ2-7; 7 bases match TRBD1. The material sequenced was PBMCs from blood, taken on the day of vaccination. CDR3 amino acids: CASGNLGTAYEQYF. The CDR3 DNA reads as TGTGCCAGCGGCAACCTCGGGACAGCCTACGAGCAGTACTTC. Together with reference TRBV7-8 and TRBJ2-7, the CDR3 gives the full variable domain: GAGVSQSPRYKVAKRGQDVALRCDPISGHVSLFWYQQALGQGPEFLTYFQNEAQLDKSGLPSDRFFAERPEGSVSTLKIQRTQQEDSAVYLCASGNLGTAYEQYFGPGTRLTVT.